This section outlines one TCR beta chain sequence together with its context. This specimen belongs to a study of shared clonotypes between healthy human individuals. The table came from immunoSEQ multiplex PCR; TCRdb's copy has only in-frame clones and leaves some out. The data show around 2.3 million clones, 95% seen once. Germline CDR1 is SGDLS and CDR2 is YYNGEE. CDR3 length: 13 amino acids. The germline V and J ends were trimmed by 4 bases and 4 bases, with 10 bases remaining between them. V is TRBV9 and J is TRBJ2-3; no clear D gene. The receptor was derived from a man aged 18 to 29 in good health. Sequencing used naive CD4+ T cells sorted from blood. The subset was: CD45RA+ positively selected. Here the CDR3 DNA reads TGTGCCAGCAGCCGATACTCTCCAGATACGCAGTATTTT. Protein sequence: CASSRYSPDTQYF.